This is a list of T cell receptor beta chains from one sample in a study of CD8 T cells in ankylosing spondylitis. TCRdb ran MiXCR on the 5' RACE reads and lists one entry per CDR3 protein. The table records 150,000 to 250,000 distinct CDR3 sequences, 9.5% to 15% of them present only once. The sequencing sample was made of blood, either unsorted or a sorted T cell fraction (not recorded which). The receptor source for this set is a male donor with ankylosing spondylitis or in good health (not recorded which). CDR3s include the opening cysteine and the closing phenylalanine or tryptophan. D genes are given only for firm matches. Part of the rows lack a size; the others show once, few, many or a class for expanded clones.

J gene,V gene,clone size,D gene,CDR3 protein,CDR3 DNA
TRBJ2-3,TRBV20-1,-,-,CSARTSQGYPSTDTQYF,TGCAGTGCTAGAACTTCCCAGGGCTATCCAAGCACAGATACGCAGTATTTT
TRBJ2-3,TRBV28,-,-,CASSSYRVLGRSSTDTQYF,TGTGCCAGCAGTTCTTACAGGGTCCTCGGCCGATCTAGCACAGATACGCAGTATTTT
TRBJ2-6,TRBV5-5,-,-,CASSPPGANVLTF,TGTGCCAGCAGCCCACCTGGGGCCAACGTCCTGACTTTC
TRBJ2-1,TRBV5-1,few,-,CASALGSSYNEQFF,TGCGCCAGCGCATTAGGGAGCTCCTACAATGAGCAGTTCTTC
TRBJ2-1,TRBV7-2,few,TRBD2,CASSYSGSSYNEQFF,TGTGCCAGCAGCTATAGCGGGAGCTCCTACAATGAGCAGTTCTTC
TRBJ2-2,TRBV24-1,-,TRBD1,CATSENLGDRANTGELFF,TGTGCCACCAGTGAGAATTTAGGGGACAGGGCTAACACCGGGGAGCTGTTTTTT
TRBJ2-7,TRBV6-5,few,-,CASSFLSTGTASYEQYF,TGTGCCAGCAGTTTCTTATCCACAGGGACCGCCTCCTACGAGCAGTACTTC
TRBJ2-1,TRBV11-2,few,TRBD2,CASSFSGRGYNEQFF,TGTGCCAGCAGCTTTAGCGGGAGGGGTTACAATGAGCAGTTCTTC
TRBJ1-1,TRBV7-9,-,-,CASSHTLNTEAFF,TGTGCCAGCAGCCACACCTTGAACACTGAAGCTTTCTTT
TRBJ1-1,TRBV18,few,-,CASSHYGNEAFF,TGTGCCAGCTCACATTATGGGAATGAAGCTTTCTTT
TRBJ2-1,TRBV15,few,TRBD2,CATSRDWVAGGNEQFF,TGTGCCACCAGCAGAGATTGGGTAGCGGGAGGGAATGAGCAGTTCTTC
TRBJ1-6,TRBV4-1,-,TRBD1,CASSQEGGRTDSPWTLHF,TGCGCCAGCAGCCAAGAAGGGGGCCGGACAGACTCCCCTTGGACCCTCCACTTT
TRBJ2-3,TRBV4-2,many,-,CASSQEGGPSTDTQYF,TGTGCCAGCAGCCAAGAAGGCGGGCCTAGCACAGATACGCAGTATTTT
TRBJ2-1,TRBV6-1,-,-,CASSSDGASYNEQFF,TGTGCCAGCAGCTCCGACGGAGCCTCCTACAATGAGCAGTTCTTC
TRBJ1-1,TRBV7-9,many,TRBD1,CASSFQGAWTEAFF,TGTGCCAGCAGCTTTCAGGGGGCATGGACTGAAGCTTTCTTT
TRBJ2-1,TRBV7-7,-,TRBD2,CASSPGLALTVDNEQFF,TGTGCCAGCAGCCCAGGACTAGCCCTTACGGTAGACAATGAGCAGTTCTTC
TRBJ2-1,TRBV11-2,-,-,CASSPSTGIPYNEQFF,TGTGCCAGCAGCCCATCAACAGGGATACCCTACAATGAGCAGTTCTTC
TRBJ2-3,TRBV10-3,few,-,CAISGATDTQYF,TGTGCCATCAGTGGGGCAACAGATACGCAGTATTTT
TRBJ2-3,TRBV7-1,-,TRBD2,CAMSQKLAGEEYF,TGTGCCATGAGCCAAAAACTAGCGGGAGAGGAGTATTTT
TRBJ1-4,TRBV10-3,-,-,CAISGGSATNEKLFF,TGTGCCATCAGTGGAGGGTCTGCAACTAATGAAAAACTGTTTTTT
TRBJ2-7,TRBV4-1,few,-,CASSPRSGEGVYYEQYF,TGCGCCAGCAGCCCGAGGAGTGGAGAGGGGGTATACTACGAGCAGTACTTC
TRBJ2-1,TRBV6-1,few,-,CASSEMGSYNEQFF,TGTGCCAGCAGTGAAATGGGCTCCTACAATGAGCAGTTCTTC
TRBJ2-3,TRBV4-1,many,-,CASSPKGEGADTQYF,TGCGCCAGCAGCCCAAAAGGAGAGGGGGCAGATACGCAGTATTTT
TRBJ2-1,TRBV6-5,few,-,CASSSSTGYYNEQFF,TGTGCCAGCAGTTCCTCGACAGGATACTACAATGAGCAGTTCTTC
TRBJ2-2,TRBV7-9,few,-,CASTSANTGELFF,TGTGCCAGCACTTCCGCGAACACCGGGGAGCTGTTTTTT
TRBJ2-1,TRBV4-1,-,-,CASSQDTGTEQFF,TGCGCCAGCAGCCAAGATACGGGAACTGAGCAGTTCTTC
TRBJ2-1,TRBV2,many,-,CASSEGAYYNEQFF,TGTGCCAGCAGTGAAGGGGCCTACTACAATGAGCAGTTCTTC
TRBJ2-7,TRBV5-1,-,TRBD2,CASSLEGLAGSSYEQYF,TGCGCCAGCAGCTTGGAGGGACTAGCGGGAAGCTCCTACGAGCAGTACTTC
TRBJ2-5,TRBV19,-,TRBD1,CASSLWDRPQETQYF,TGTGCCAGTAGCCTTTGGGACAGACCACAAGAGACCCAGTACTTC
TRBJ1-1,TRBV11-2,many,-,CASSLGAGTEAFF,TGTGCCAGCAGCTTAGGGGCAGGCACTGAAGCTTTCTTT
TRBJ2-5,TRBV7-9,-,TRBD1,CASSQNRGSYQETQYF,TGTGCCAGCAGCCAGAACAGGGGGTCTTACCAAGAGACCCAGTACTTC
TRBJ2-7,TRBV27,-,-,CASGSLLGQYF,TGTGCCAGCGGCTCCCTCTTAGGGCAGTACTTC